These T cell receptor beta chains were read from a single sample in a study of cytomegalovirus exposure and HLA in healthy donors. Clones were read by immunoSEQ multiplex PCR, and TCRdb kept only the in-frame ones, dropping some. The sample lists over 150,000 clones, roughly 80% occurring once. Sequencing was performed on PBMCs. Receptor source: a woman younger than 45 in good health and CMV-seronegative. The CDR3 runs from the conserved cysteine through the conserved F or W.

j_call: TRBJ2-7
v_call: TRBV6-1
cdr3_aa: CASRPPGLPVLEQYF

j_call: TRBJ1-2
v_call: TRBV7-9
cdr3_aa: CASSLRGTPNGYTF

j_call: TRBJ1-1
v_call: TRBV19
cdr3_aa: CASSTWSTRQGSAEAFF

j_call: TRBJ1-2
v_call: TRBV5-6
cdr3_aa: CASSLGQNYGYTF

j_call: TRBJ2-2
v_call: TRBV5-1
cdr3_aa: CASSLYRGTGELFF

j_call: TRBJ1-2
v_call: TRBV11-2
cdr3_aa: CASSFRPRGRDYGYTF

j_call: TRBJ2-7
v_call: TRBV29-1
cdr3_aa: CSVELDRPYEQYF

j_call: TRBJ1-6
v_call: TRBV19
cdr3_aa: CASSMNPGTGSDNSPLHF

j_call: TRBJ1-5
v_call: TRBV4-1
cdr3_aa: CASSPRPGTGSPRTQHF

j_call: TRBJ2-1
v_call: TRBV10-3
cdr3_aa: CAIRTSGDNEQFF

j_call: TRBJ2-7
v_call: TRBV6-5
cdr3_aa: CASSYSILRGEQYF

j_call: -
v_call: TRBV7-8
cdr3_aa: CASSWVEGHEQYF

j_call: TRBJ1-1
v_call: TRBV10-1
cdr3_aa: CASSKYREGTEAFF

j_call: TRBJ2-1
v_call: TRBV28
cdr3_aa: CASSVGLAGPLKQFF

j_call: TRBJ2-5
v_call: TRBV5-1
cdr3_aa: CASSLGTSGTQETQYF

j_call: TRBJ2-2
v_call: TRBV6-1
cdr3_aa: CASSVIRGATGELFF

j_call: TRBJ2-1
v_call: TRBV5-4
cdr3_aa: CASIKAGQGYNEQFF

j_call: TRBJ1-1
v_call: TRBV11-2
cdr3_aa: CASSFSSGNTEAFF

j_call: TRBJ2-2
v_call: TRBV14
cdr3_aa: CASSRFYETGFTGELFF

j_call: TRBJ1-1
v_call: TRBV18
cdr3_aa: CASSPRTGENTEAFF

j_call: TRBJ2-7
v_call: TRBV2
cdr3_aa: CATETGPQYF

j_call: TRBJ2-3
v_call: TRBV4-2
cdr3_aa: CASSNGGQGIRTDTQYF

j_call: TRBJ2-1
v_call: TRBV5-1
cdr3_aa: CASSFSGISYNEQFF

j_call: TRBJ2-1
v_call: TRBV27
cdr3_aa: CASSLGLALYNEQFF

j_call: TRBJ2-2
v_call: TRBV4-2
cdr3_aa: CASSRGRGTGELFF

j_call: TRBJ2-1
v_call: TRBV11-2
cdr3_aa: CASSLVFFDEQFF

j_call: TRBJ1-3
v_call: TRBV16
cdr3_aa: CASSQVGVITGNTIYF

j_call: TRBJ2-1
v_call: TRBV15
cdr3_aa: CATSRPGTAPYNEQFF

j_call: TRBJ2-7
v_call: TRBV18
cdr3_aa: CASSGSGETYEQYF

j_call: TRBJ1-2
v_call: TRBV2
cdr3_aa: CARRTGDNYGYTF

j_call: TRBJ2-1
v_call: TRBV7-9
cdr3_aa: CASSLYEGEQFF

j_call: TRBJ2-3
v_call: TRBV9
cdr3_aa: CASSPFWGPGTDTQYF

j_call: TRBJ2-1
v_call: TRBV30
cdr3_aa: CAWSRRGGEQFF

j_call: TRBJ2-1
v_call: TRBV6-1
cdr3_aa: CASARGASYNEQFF

j_call: TRBJ2-3
v_call: TRBV13
cdr3_aa: CASSLVAGVGDLTQYF

j_call: TRBJ1-4
v_call: TRBV4-1
cdr3_aa: CASSQGTGKEEKLFF

j_call: TRBJ1-4
v_call: TRBV10-3
cdr3_aa: CAISVTGNEKLFF

j_call: TRBJ2-6
v_call: TRBV27
cdr3_aa: CASSQGGGGSGANVLTF

j_call: TRBJ1-2
v_call: TRBV9
cdr3_aa: CASSGLGYTF

j_call: TRBJ1-2
v_call: TRBV27
cdr3_aa: CASSLWGQGALGYGYTF

j_call: TRBJ1-2
v_call: TRBV5-1
cdr3_aa: CASSFRTGNYGYTF

j_call: TRBJ2-7
v_call: TRBV5-6
cdr3_aa: CASSLLAGAAEQYF

j_call: TRBJ1-5
v_call: TRBV19
cdr3_aa: CASSPDRVIWNQPQHF

j_call: TRBJ2-7
v_call: TRBV9
cdr3_aa: CASSVGWVAGYYEQYF

j_call: TRBJ2-7
v_call: TRBV13
cdr3_aa: CASSPKGQGSDEQYF

j_call: TRBJ2-7
v_call: TRBV30
cdr3_aa: CAWTGWADGDSYEQYF

j_call: TRBJ1-3
v_call: TRBV4-2
cdr3_aa: CASSPVGGGRDDGNTIYF

j_call: TRBJ2-5
v_call: TRBV21-1
cdr3_aa: CASSMVGAPQETQYF

j_call: -
v_call: TRBV5-4
cdr3_aa: CASSFTASYEQYF

j_call: TRBJ2-1
v_call: TRBV6-5
cdr3_aa: CASSYWASGSHNEQFF

j_call: TRBJ2-3
v_call: TRBV7-9
cdr3_aa: CASSLDPASSTDTQYF

j_call: TRBJ2-7
v_call: TRBV4-1
cdr3_aa: CASSPSGGGLGYEQYF

j_call: TRBJ2-3
v_call: TRBV7-2
cdr3_aa: CASSLTRELTDTQYF

j_call: TRBJ1-2
v_call: TRBV5-1
cdr3_aa: CASSLRPGDGYPF

j_call: TRBJ2-5
v_call: TRBV18
cdr3_aa: CASSPVASGNLQETQYF